The rows below give T cell receptor beta chains drawn from one sample of a study of blood T cell repertoires in COVID-19. This table comes from immunoSEQ multiplex PCR, and its TCRdb copy is limited to in-frame clones, with some not included. The repertoire has fewer than 200,000 clones, approximately 81% of them found once; the top ten carry about 3%. The source material was peripheral blood. The source is a human donor with acute or convalescent COVID-19. The donor label of this sample is uncertain. The CDR3 runs from the conserved cysteine through the conserved F or W. A D gene is named only where the DNA matches it firmly. Only part of the rows carry a size: once, few, many, or a class if the clone is expanded.

>.|TRBV3-1/TRBV3-2|.|TRBJ1-6|15
CASSQGDRNNSPLHF
TGTGCCAGCAGCCAGGGAGACAGGAACAATTCACCCCTCCACTTT
>.|TRBV7-2|.|TRBJ1-3|15
CASSLSVGSGNTIYF
TGTGCCAGCAGCTTAAGCGTAGGCTCTGGAAACACCATATATTTT
>.|TRBV19|TRBD2|TRBJ2-3|14
CASSMGTSGDTQYF
TGTGCCAGTAGTATGGGGACTAGTGGGGATACGCAGTATTTT
>.|TRBV30|.|TRBJ1-1|12
CAWSPGIPDAFF
TGTGCCTGGAGCCCCGGGATCCCGGACGCTTTCTTT
>.|TRBV3-1/TRBV3-2|TRBD2|TRBJ2-7|15
CASSQVSLAVYEQYF
TGTGCCAGCAGCCAAGTCTCGCTAGCGGTCTACGAGCAGTACTTC
>few|TRBV27|TRBD2|TRBJ2-1|15
CATSQRGGSYNEQFF
TGTGCCACCAGCCAGCGGGGGGGCTCCTACAATGAGCAGTTCTTC
>.|TRBV18|TRBD1|TRBJ2-3|14
CASSPGQGTDTQYF
TGTGCCAGCTCGCCGGGACAGGGCACAGATACGCAGTATTTT
>.|TRBV5-4|TRBD1|TRBJ1-1|13
CASSPETGEEAFF
TGTGCCAGCAGCCCGGAGACAGGGGAGGAAGCTTTCTTT
>.|TRBV7-9|.|TRBJ2-2|15
CASSLGGLLSRELFF
TGTGCCAGCAGCTTAGGAGGATTGCTTAGCCGGGAGCTGTTTTTT
>.|TRBV7-9|TRBD2|TRBJ2-3|14
CASSASGSSDTQYF
TGTGCCAGCAGCGCCAGCGGGAGCTCAGATACGCAGTATTTT
>.|TRBV15|TRBD1|TRBJ2-1|14
CATSQEQGAHEQFF
TGTGCCACCAGTCAGGAACAGGGGGCTCATGAGCAGTTCTTC
>.|TRBV4-1|.|TRBJ1-1|16
CASSQVLVGENTEAFF
TGCGCCAGCAGCCAAGTTTTGGTTGGAGAGAACACTGAAGCTTTCTTT